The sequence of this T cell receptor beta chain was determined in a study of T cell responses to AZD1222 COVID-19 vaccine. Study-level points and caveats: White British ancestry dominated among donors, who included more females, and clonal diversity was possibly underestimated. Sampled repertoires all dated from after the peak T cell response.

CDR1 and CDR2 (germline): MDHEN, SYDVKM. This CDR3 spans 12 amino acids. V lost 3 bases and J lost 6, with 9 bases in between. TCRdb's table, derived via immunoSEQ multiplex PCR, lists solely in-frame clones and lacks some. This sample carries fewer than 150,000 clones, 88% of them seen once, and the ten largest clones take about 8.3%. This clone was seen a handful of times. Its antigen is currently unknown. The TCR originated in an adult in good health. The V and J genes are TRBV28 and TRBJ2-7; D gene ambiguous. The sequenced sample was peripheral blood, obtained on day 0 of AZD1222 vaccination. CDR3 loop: CASSLFSSEQYF. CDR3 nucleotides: TGTGCCAGCAGTTTGTTCTCATCCGAGCAGTACTTC.